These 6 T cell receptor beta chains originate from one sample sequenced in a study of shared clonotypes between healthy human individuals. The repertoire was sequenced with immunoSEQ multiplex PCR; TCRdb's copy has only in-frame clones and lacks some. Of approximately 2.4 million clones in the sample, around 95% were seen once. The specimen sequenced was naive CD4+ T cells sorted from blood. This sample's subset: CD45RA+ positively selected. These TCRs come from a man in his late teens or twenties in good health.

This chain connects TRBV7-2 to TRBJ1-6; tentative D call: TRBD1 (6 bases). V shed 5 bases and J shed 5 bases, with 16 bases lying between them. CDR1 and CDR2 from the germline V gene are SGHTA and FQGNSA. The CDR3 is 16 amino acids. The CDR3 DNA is TGTGCCAGCAGCCGTGGACAGACAGCTAATAATTCACCCCTCCACTTT. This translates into CASSRGQTANNSPLHF. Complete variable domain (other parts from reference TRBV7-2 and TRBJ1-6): GAGVSQSPSNKVTEKGKDVELRCDPISGHTALYWYRQSLGQGLEFLIYFQGNSAPDKSGLPSDRFSAERTGGSVSTLTIQRTQQEDSAVYLCASSRGQTANNSPLHFGNGTRLTVT.

This CDR3 is CASSNRGPTNTEAFF. Here the CDR3 DNA reads TGTGCCAGCAGCAACCGGGGACCGACGAACACTGAAGCTTTCTTT. The chain recombines TRBV7-9 with TRBJ1-1; tentatively, D is TRBD1 (5 bases). Looked up from germline, CDR1 is SEHNR and CDR2 is FQNEAQ (reference sequence). V was cut by 5 bases and J by 1 base, with 14 bases left in between. This CDR3 comprises 15 residues.

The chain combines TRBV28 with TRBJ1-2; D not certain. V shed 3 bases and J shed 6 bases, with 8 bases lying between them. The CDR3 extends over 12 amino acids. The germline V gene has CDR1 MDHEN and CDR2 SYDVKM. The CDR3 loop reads CASSFGRDGYTF. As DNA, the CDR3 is TGTGCCAGCAGTTTCGGAAGGGATGGCTACACCTTC.

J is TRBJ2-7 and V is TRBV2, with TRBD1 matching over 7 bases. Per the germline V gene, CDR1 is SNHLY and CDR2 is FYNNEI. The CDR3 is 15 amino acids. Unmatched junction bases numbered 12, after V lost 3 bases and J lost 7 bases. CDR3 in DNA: TGTGCCAGCAGTGAGCTAAGGGGGCCGGATCGGGAGCAGTACTTC. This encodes CASSELRGPDREQYF.

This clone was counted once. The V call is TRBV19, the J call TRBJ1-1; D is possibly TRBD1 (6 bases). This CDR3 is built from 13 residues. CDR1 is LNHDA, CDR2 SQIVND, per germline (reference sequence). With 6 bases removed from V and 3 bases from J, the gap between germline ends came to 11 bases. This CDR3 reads CASRQGPYTEAFF. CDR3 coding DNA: TGTGCCAGTAGGCAGGGGCCCTACACTGAAGCTTTCTTT.

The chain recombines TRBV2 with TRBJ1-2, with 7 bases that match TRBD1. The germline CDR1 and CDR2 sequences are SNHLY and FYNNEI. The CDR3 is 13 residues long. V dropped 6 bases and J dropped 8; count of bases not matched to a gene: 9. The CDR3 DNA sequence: TGTGCCAGCAGGGACACAGGGGCGGAGGGCTACACCTTC. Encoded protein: CASRDTGAEGYTF.